One sample yielded the 28 T cell receptor beta chains listed below, sequenced in a study of blood T cell repertoires in COVID-19. The method was immunoSEQ multiplex PCR; TCRdb's version includes in-frame clones alone and lacks a portion of them. The sample yields about 240,000 clones, approximately 83% seen once. The sequencing input was peripheral blood. The source is a woman older than 75 with acute or convalescent COVID-19.

This clone was seen only once. J is TRBJ1-5 and V is TRBV6-5; 7 nucleotides match TRBD1. CDR1 is MNHEY and CDR2 is SVGAGI in the germline V gene. V lost 4 bases and J lost 1; bases outside the gene matches: 1. There are 14 residues in the CDR3. CDR3 loop: CASSSDRSNQPQHF. The CDR3 DNA is TGTGCCAGCAGTTCGGACAGGAGCAATCAGCCCCAGCATTTT.

This clone was seen a single time. The chain combines TRBV1 with TRBJ2-3; the table's TRBD2 call for D was not verified on the DNA. TRBV1 is assigned pseudogene status. This CDR3 contains 20 residues. The CDR3 loop is CTSSPPDGIAGGPGTDTQYF. In DNA form, the CDR3 reads TGCACCAGCAGCCCCCCCGACGGAATAGCGGGGGGGCCAGGGACAGATACGCAGTATTTT.

The gene calls are TRBV20-1 and TRBJ2-1; 7 nucleotides line up with TRBD2. The CDR3 is made up of 11 amino acids. Germline-derived CDR1 and CDR2 are DFQATT and SNEGSKA (reference sequence). Trimming cost V 5 bases and J 8 bases; bases outside gene matches: 3. The CDR3 loop reads CSAGLADEQFF. Here the CDR3 DNA reads TGCAGTGCTGGGCTAGCGGATGAGCAGTTCTTC.

The count of this clone is one. The chain has TRBV19 and TRBJ1-6; D is perhaps TRBD1 (5 bases). The length of the CDR3 is 16 residues. Trimming removed 7 bases at V and 7 bases at J, with 20 bases between. The germline V gene has CDR1 LNHDA and CDR2 SQIVND (reference sequence). In nucleotides, the CDR3 is TGTGCCAGTAACACATTCTCCGGGACTGGGAATTCACCCCTCCACTTT. It yields the protein CASNTFSGTGNSPLHF.

J is TRBJ1-2 and V is TRBV28; 7 bases map to TRBD1. V lost 3 bases, J lost 5 bases, and 12 bases stayed unmatched. This CDR3 spans 16 amino acids. The germline gives CDR1 MDHEN, CDR2 SYDVKM. CDR3 sequence reads: CASSLITGARLYGYTF. The CDR3 bases are TGTGCCAGCAGTTTGATCACAGGGGCACGACTTTATGGCTACACCTTC.

In nucleotides, the CDR3 is TGTGCCAGCAGCCGACTAGCGGGGGGGAGCTCCTACAATGAGCAGTTCTTC. Translated: CASSRLAGGSSYNEQFF. This chain joins TRBV3-1 (or the pseudogene TRBV3-2) and TRBJ2-1; 14 bases map to TRBD2. Per germline, CDR1 LGHDT and CDR2 YNNKEL (reference sequence). The V gene end was trimmed by 4 bases and the J gene end by 0 bases; junction bases not matched to a gene: 2. The CDR3 consists of 17 residues.

The chain is built from TRBV19 and TRBJ2-2; 7 bases align to TRBD2. The CDR3 consists of 13 residues. In germline, CDR1 is LNHDA, CDR2 SQIVND (reference sequence). The J segment lost 5 bases and the V segment lost 6 bases, leaving 3 bases of the junction unmatched. CDR3 nucleotides: TGTGCCAGTAGCCCCGGGGGGACCGGGGAGCTGTTTTTT. Its protein is CASSPGGTGELFF. Full variable domain (remainder filled in from reference TRBV19 and TRBJ2-2): DGGITQSPKYLFRKEGQNVTLSCEQNLNHDAMYWYRQDPGQGLRLIYYSQIVNDFQKGDIAEGYSVSREKKESFPLTVTSAQKNPTAFYLCASSPGGTGELFFGEGSRLTVL.

The rearrangement links TRBV28 to TRBJ1-5; D is undetermined. CDR3 length equals 12 residues. V lost 6 bases, J lost 11 bases, and 14 bases lay in between. CDR1 and CDR2 from the germline V gene are MDHEN and SYDVKM. The DNA of the CDR3 is TGTGCCAGCAGCCAACTACCCTCAGCCCAGCATTTT. It encodes CASSQLPSAQHF.

The chain combines TRBV11-2 with TRBJ2-7; 9 nucleotides match TRBD1. The V segment lost 0 bases and the J segment 1 base; nucleotides outside the gene matches: 4. The length of the CDR3 is 16 residues. Per the germline V gene, CDR1 is SGHAT and CDR2 is FQNNGV. CDR3 loop: CASSLEWGQGSYEQYF. In nucleotides, the CDR3 is TGTGCCAGCAGCTTAGAGTGGGGACAGGGTTCCTACGAGCAGTACTTC. The full variable domain, in which reference TRBV11-2 and TRBJ2-7 provide the parts outside the CDR3, is EAGVAQSPRYKIIEKRQSVAFWCNPISGHATLYWYQQILGQGPKLLIQFQNNGVVDDSQLPKDRFSAERLKGVDSTLKIQPAKLEDSAVYLCASSLEWGQGSYEQYFGPGTRLTVT.

On this clone: This same CDR3 is encoded by further DNA sequences in the sample. V gene TRBV28 combines with J gene TRBJ2-7, with 8 positions matching TRBD1. The CDR3 runs 14 residues. Germline V CDR1 and CDR2: MDHEN, SYDVKM. With 5 bases clipped from V and 1 base from J, the junction kept 4 bases outside the gene matches. The chain's CDR3 is CASSTWTGSYEQYF. The CDR3 coding sequence is TGTGCCAGCAGTACTTGGACAGGGTCCTACGAGCAGTACTTC.

The genes are TRBV19 and TRBJ1-1; TRBD1 matches at 10 bases. CDR1 LNHDA and CDR2 SQIVND come from the germline V gene (reference sequence). CDR3 length: 13 residues. J lost 3 bases, V lost 8 bases, and 3 bases had no gene match. The CDR3 bases are TGTGCCAGTCGGGACAGGGGTGACACTGAAGCTTTCTTT. Residues: CASRDRGDTEAFF.

The chain recombines TRBV6-5 with TRBJ1-2; perhaps TRBD1 as D (5 bases). V was pared by 5 bases and J by 4 bases, with 17 bases between. The CDR3 spans 15 residues. The V gene's germline CDR1 is MNHEY and CDR2 SVGAGI. Here the CDR3 DNA reads TGTGCCAGCAGTCGGGCGGCAGGGCAGGGCTATGGCTACACCTTC. Its translation is CASSRAAGQGYGYTF.

This chain connects TRBV2 to TRBJ2-1; 12 bases map to TRBD1. V was pared by 10 bases and J by 8 bases, with 6 bases of the junction left unmatched. The CDR3 contains 13 residues. CDR1 and CDR2 from the germline V gene are SNHLY and FYNNEI. Here the CDR3 DNA reads TGTGCCACCTCGGGACAGGGGGCCTATGAGCAGTTCTTC. It encodes CATSGQGAYEQFF.

The chain carries TRBV7-2 and TRBJ1-6, with D maybe TRBD1 (6 bases). CDR1 is SGHTA and CDR2 is FQGNSA in the germline V gene. V was trimmed by 1 base and J by 2 bases, leaving 15 bases between them. The CDR3 runs to 18 residues. Written as DNA, the CDR3 is TGTGCCAGCAGCTTAGTGGCAGGGGCAAGGCCCTATAATTCACCCCTCCACTTT. Its translation is CASSLVAGARPYNSPLHF.

The genes are TRBV7-2 and TRBJ2-1; D is uncertain. The CDR3 totals 13 residues. Trimming cost V 5 bases and J 9 bases, with 14 bases left between them. CDR1 SGHTA and CDR2 FQGNSA come from the germline V gene. In DNA, the CDR3 is TGTGCCAGCAGCATAATGTGGTTCGGTGAGCAGTTCTTC. Protein sequence: CASSIMWFGEQFF.

The chain couples TRBV2 to TRBJ1-1; 11 nucleotides agree with TRBD1. This CDR3 is 19 amino acids long. The germline CDR1 and CDR2 sequences are SNHLY and FYNNEI. Trimming took 8 bases from V and 0 from J; bases not matched to a gene: 17. CDR3 region: CASLRDRGLSAPLNTEAFF. In nucleotides, the CDR3 is TGTGCCAGCCTCCGGGACAGGGGGTTGTCCGCTCCGTTGAACACTGAAGCTTTCTTT.

The rearrangement joins TRBV5-5 to TRBJ1-6; no reliable D call. Germline values: CDR1 SGHKS, CDR2 YYEKEE (reference sequence). The CDR3 loop spans 16 amino acids. V lost 3 bases, J lost 4 bases, and 14 bases lay in between. The CDR3 DNA sequence: TGTGCCAGCAGCTCGAGGGCAGAGATATATAATTCACCCCTCCACTTT. Translated: CASSSRAEIYNSPLHF.

The rearrangement links TRBV6-4 to TRBJ1-1, with a tentative D call TRBD1 (5 bases). Between the trimmed V and J ends, which lost 5 bases and 1 base, there was a span of 8 bases. CDR3 length equals 13 residues. CDR1 is MRHNA and CDR2 is SNTAGT in the germline V gene. The CDR3 reads CASSRTGNTEAFF. CDR3 nucleotide sequence: TGTGCCAGCAGTCGCACAGGGAACACTGAAGCTTTCTTT.

The J gene is TRBJ2-3, the V gene TRBV27; 10 positions agree with TRBD2. The V gene's germline CDR1 is MNHEY and CDR2 SMNVEV (reference sequence). The V segment lost 7 bases and the J segment 5 bases; nucleotides outside the gene matches: 12. The CDR3 has 16 residues. CDR3 DNA: TGTGCCAGCAAGTTCCGTTATAGCGGGGGGAAAGATACGCAGTATTTT. Translation: CASKFRYSGGKDTQYF.

The rearrangement joins TRBV2 to TRBJ1-6, with 8 bases fitting TRBD1. CDR3 length: 14 residues. Trimming took 7 bases from V and 9 from J; bases not matched to a gene: 8. The germline V gene has CDR1 SNHLY and CDR2 FYNNEI. CDR3 sequence (DNA): TGTGCCAGCAACTTAGGACAGGGAAGTTCACCCCTCCACTTT. It specifies CASNLGQGSSPLHF.

This chain joins TRBV5-8 and TRBJ2-3; D remains unclear. The CDR3 contains 13 residues. The V gene lost 6 bases and the J gene lost 4 bases, with 12 bases spanning the gap. Looked up from germline, CDR1 is SGHTS and CDR2 is YDEGEE. CDR3 in DNA: TGTGCCAGCACCCTTCGGAGATCAGATACGCAGTATTTT. Amino acid sequence: CASTLRRSDTQYF.

This chain connects TRBV6-1 to TRBJ1-1; 8 nucleotides line up with TRBD1. With V trimmed by 3 bases and J by 2 bases, 17 bases remained unmatched. There are 19 residues in the CDR3. In germline, CDR1 is MNHNS, CDR2 SASEGT. For the CDR3, the DNA is TGTGCCAGCAGTGACAGGGGGCGAGCGGCAAGTAGTAGTAACACTGAAGCTTTCTTT. Its protein product is CASSDRGRAASSSNTEAFF.

The rearrangement joins TRBV9 to TRBJ1-6; 7 bases align to TRBD1. Germline CDR1 SGDLS, CDR2 YYNGEE. The CDR3 totals 17 residues. Unmatched junction bases numbered 12, after V lost 0 bases and J lost 9 bases. The CDR3 loop is CASSVDLGTDRSSPLHF. In DNA form, the CDR3 reads TGTGCCAGCAGCGTAGATCTAGGGACAGATCGTAGTTCACCCCTCCACTTT.

The chain carries TRBV5-4 and TRBJ1-1; 9 nucleotides agree with TRBD1. The CDR3 is 17 amino acids. Germline V CDR1 and CDR2: SGHNT, YYREEE (reference sequence). V lost 2 bases, J lost 1 base, and 9 bases stayed unmatched. DNA for the CDR3: TGTGCCAGCAGCTTAAACCCGGGACAGGGTAAGAACACTGAAGCTTTCTTT. Its translation is CASSLNPGQGKNTEAFF.

The rearrangement uses TRBV12-3 or TRBV12-4 and TRBJ1-2; 7 bases are a match to TRBD1. There are 13 residues in the CDR3. Losses at the gene ends were 5 bases for V and 2 bases for J; bases not matched to a gene: 2. DNA for the CDR3: TGTGCCAGCAGTAAACAGGGGAACTATGGCTACACCTTC. Protein: CASSKQGNYGYTF.

The sample holds a few counts of this clone. The rearrangement joins TRBV2 to TRBJ1-2; TRBD1 matches at 7 bases. J lost 4 bases, V lost 6 bases, and 11 bases had no gene match. Germline lookup yields CDR1 SNHLY and CDR2 FYNNEI. The CDR3 is 15 amino acids. This CDR3 reads CASSVKEGAGYGYTF. The CDR3 nucleotides read TGTGCCAGCAGCGTAAAGGAGGGGGCAGGCTATGGCTACACCTTC.

This clone appeared once. The V and J genes are TRBV7-8 and TRBJ1-3; TRBD1 might be the D (5 bases). Between the trimmed V and J ends, which lost 5 bases and 4 bases, there was a span of 15 bases. Germline V gives CDR1 SGHVS, CDR2 FQNEAQ. The CDR3 has 15 amino acids. As DNA, the CDR3 is TGTGCCAGCAGCCCCGGGGGAGGGGTCGGAAACACCATATATTTT. It codes for CASSPGGGVGNTIYF.

V gene TRBV7-8 combines with J gene TRBJ2-3; D perhaps matches TRBD1 (6 bases). The V gene lost 6 bases and the J gene lost 2 bases, with 18 bases spanning the gap. Germline values: CDR1 SGHVS, CDR2 FQNEAQ. This CDR3 spans 16 amino acids. The CDR3 loop reads CASRHLTGPHTDTQYF. The CDR3 DNA sequence: TGTGCCAGCAGACACCTAACAGGGCCCCACACAGATACGCAGTATTTT.